This TCR beta chain was captured by sequencing in a study of cytomegalovirus exposure and HLA in healthy donors. Whole-study findings and limits: The study listed around 150 cytomegalovirus-associated TCR beta chains. HLA restriction was apparent for most CMV-associated TCR beta chains in a later analysis. Rarity characterized most TCR sequences, yet some public TCRs appeared in many donors.

The PCR made use of 60 Vbeta and 13 Jbeta primers. Method: immunoSEQ multiplex PCR; TCRdb's copy keeps in-frame clones and lacks some. The repertoire holds about 150,000 clones, with 84% as singletons. This clone was recorded once. Antigen unknown. Sequenced sample: PBMCs. This TCR derives from a boy aged 2 to 9 in good health and CMV-seronegative.

The CDR3 loop reads CASSITGGQPTGELFF. The CDR3 DNA follows: TGTGCCAGCAGCATAACGGGAGGGCAGCCCACCGGGGAGCTGTTTTTT. V and J are TRBV9 and TRBJ2-2; TRBD2 aligns across 8 bases. The germline V gene has CDR1 SGDLS and CDR2 YYNGEE. The V segment lost 4 bases and the J segment 4 bases; nucleotides outside the gene matches: 9. CDR3 length: 16 residues.